Described below is a single T cell receptor (beta chain) sequence and its context. Germline V gene sequence: CDR1 MNHEY, CDR2 SMNVEV (reference sequence). V was trimmed by 5 bases and J by 1 base, leaving 11 bases between them. The CDR3 has 14 residues. This record belongs to a study of control samples from healthy donors and cancer patients. Assay used: immunoSEQ multiplex PCR; TCRdb lists only in-frame clones, some missing. The sample consists of about 160,000 clones, 95% to 96% of them appearing once. The source material was blood. J is TRBJ1-1 and V is TRBV27; possible D gene TRBD1, 5 bases. The receptor was derived from a woman younger than 45 in good health. CDR3 loop: CASSPFTGNTEAFF. CDR3 sequence (DNA): TGTGCCAGCAGTCCTTTTACAGGGAACACTGAAGCTTTCTTT.